The T cell receptor (beta chain) described here comes from a study of shared clonotypes between healthy human individuals. Study background: Three CD4 naive, three CD4 memory, two CD8 naive and one CD8 memory plate were used per donor.

Regarding this clone: Its matching antigen is unknown.

Template for every sorted-subset replicate PCR totaled about 0.2 ug DNA, roughly 30,000 T cell genomes. The method was immunoSEQ multiplex PCR; TCRdb's version includes in-frame clones alone and lacks a portion of them. The repertoire consists of more than 2 million clones, with roughly 95% occurring once and the leading ten covering 1.1%. Naivety among CD8 cells was defined by CD45RO negativity and positive CCR7 selection, thereby excluding terminally differentiated effector memory CD45RA+ cells. Caucasian adults living in Nashville, Tennessee, provided all samples. General study results and limits: The small donor group covered limited genetic and exposure diversity.

The CDR3 contains 15 residues. Germline CDR1 reads SEHNR; CDR2 reads FQNEAQ (reference sequence). V lost 8 bases to trimming and J lost 9 bases; unmatched junction nucleotides: 13. The chain carries TRBV7-9 and TRBJ2-4, with 10 bases matching TRBD1. The sequence came from a man younger than 35 in good health. Sequencing was performed on naive CD8+ T cells sorted from blood. The chain's CDR3 is CASGFDRGPLGIQYF. CDR3 in DNA: TGTGCCAGCGGATTTGACAGGGGGCCTTTAGGCATTCAGTACTTC.